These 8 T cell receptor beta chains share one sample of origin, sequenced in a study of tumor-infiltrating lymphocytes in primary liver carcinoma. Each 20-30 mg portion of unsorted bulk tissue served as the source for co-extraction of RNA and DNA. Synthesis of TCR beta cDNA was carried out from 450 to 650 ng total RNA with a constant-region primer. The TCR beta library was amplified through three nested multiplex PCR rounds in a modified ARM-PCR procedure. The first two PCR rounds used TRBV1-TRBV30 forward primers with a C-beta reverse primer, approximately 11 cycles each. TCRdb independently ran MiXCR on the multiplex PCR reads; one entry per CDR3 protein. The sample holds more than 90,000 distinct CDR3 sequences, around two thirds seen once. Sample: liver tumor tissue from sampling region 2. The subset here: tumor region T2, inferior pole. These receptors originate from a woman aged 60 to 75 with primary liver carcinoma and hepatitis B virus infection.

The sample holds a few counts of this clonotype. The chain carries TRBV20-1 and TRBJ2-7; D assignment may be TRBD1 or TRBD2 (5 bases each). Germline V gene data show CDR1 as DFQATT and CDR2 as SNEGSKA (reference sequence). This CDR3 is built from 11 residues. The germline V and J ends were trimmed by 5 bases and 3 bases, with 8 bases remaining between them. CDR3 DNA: TGCAGTGCTGGGGGATTCTACGAGCAGTACTTC. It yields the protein CSAGGFYEQYF.

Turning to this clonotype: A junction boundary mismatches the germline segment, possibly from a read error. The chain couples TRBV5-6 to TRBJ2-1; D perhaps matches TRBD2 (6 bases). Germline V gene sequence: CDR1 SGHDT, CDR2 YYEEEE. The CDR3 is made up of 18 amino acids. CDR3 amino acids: CASNVRDFLLSSYNEKFF. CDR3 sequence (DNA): TGTGCCAGCAACGTACGGGACTTTCTATTAAGCTCCTACAATGAGAAGTTCTTC.

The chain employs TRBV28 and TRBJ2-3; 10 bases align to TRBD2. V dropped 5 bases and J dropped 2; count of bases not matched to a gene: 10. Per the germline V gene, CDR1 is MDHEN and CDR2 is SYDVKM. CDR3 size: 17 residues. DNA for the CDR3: TGTGCCAGCAGTCCACCGACTAGCGGGCATATCACAGATACGCAGTATTTT. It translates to CASSPPTSGHITDTQYF.

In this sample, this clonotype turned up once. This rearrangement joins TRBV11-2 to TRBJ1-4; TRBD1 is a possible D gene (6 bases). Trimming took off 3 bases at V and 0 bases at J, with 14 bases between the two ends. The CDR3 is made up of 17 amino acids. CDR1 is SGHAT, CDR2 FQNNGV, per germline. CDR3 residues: CASSFTRQAATNEKLFF. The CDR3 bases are TGTGCCAGCAGCTTCACCCGACAGGCCGCAACTAATGAAAAACTGTTTTTT.

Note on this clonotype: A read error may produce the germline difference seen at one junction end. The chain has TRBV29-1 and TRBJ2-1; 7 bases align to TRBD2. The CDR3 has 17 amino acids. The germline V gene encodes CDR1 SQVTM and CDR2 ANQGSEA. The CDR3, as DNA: TGCAGCGTTGAAGTGCGATCGGGAGGCCACTCCTACTATGAGCAGTTCTTC. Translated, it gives CSVEVRSGGHSYYEQFF.

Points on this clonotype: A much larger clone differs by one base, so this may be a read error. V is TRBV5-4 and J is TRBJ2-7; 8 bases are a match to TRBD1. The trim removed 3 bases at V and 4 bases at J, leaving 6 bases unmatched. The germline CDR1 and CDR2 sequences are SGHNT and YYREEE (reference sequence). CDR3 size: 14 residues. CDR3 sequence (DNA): TGTGCCAGCAGCTCCTGGACAGGGCTATACGAGCAGTACTTC. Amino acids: CASSSWTGLYEQYF.

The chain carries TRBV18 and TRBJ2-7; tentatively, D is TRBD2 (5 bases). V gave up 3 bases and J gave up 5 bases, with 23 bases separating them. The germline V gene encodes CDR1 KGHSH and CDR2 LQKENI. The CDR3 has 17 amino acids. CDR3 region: CASSPRTAGSGADEQYF. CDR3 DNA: TGTGCCAGCTCACCGCGGACTGCCGGATCGGGTGCCGACGAGCAGTACTTC.

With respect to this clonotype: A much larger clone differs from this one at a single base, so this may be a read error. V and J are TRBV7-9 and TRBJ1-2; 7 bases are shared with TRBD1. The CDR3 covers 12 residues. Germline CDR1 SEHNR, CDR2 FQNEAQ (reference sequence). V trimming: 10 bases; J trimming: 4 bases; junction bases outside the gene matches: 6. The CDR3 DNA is TGTGCCATCCGGGGACAGCTCTATGGCTACACCTTC. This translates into CAIRGQLYGYTF.